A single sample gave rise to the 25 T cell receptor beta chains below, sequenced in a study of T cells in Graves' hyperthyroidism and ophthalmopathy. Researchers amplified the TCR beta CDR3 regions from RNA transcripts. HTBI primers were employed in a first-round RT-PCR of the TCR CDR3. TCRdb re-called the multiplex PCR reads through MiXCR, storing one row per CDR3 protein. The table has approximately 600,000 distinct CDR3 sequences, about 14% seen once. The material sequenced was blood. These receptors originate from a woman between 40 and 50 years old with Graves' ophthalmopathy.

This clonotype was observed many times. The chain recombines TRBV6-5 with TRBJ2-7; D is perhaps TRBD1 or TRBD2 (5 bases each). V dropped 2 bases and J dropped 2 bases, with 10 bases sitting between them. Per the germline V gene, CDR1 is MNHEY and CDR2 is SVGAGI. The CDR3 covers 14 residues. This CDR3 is CASSYGTGPYEQYF. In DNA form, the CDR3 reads TGTGCCAGCAGTTACGGGACGGGACCCTACGAGCAGTACTTC.

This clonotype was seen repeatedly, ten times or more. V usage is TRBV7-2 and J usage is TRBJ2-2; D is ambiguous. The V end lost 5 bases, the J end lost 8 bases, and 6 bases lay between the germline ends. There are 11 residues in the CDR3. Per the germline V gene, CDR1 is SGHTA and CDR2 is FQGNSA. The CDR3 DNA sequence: TGTGCCAGCAGCCCGCTGGGGGAGCTGTTTTTT. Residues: CASSPLGELFF.

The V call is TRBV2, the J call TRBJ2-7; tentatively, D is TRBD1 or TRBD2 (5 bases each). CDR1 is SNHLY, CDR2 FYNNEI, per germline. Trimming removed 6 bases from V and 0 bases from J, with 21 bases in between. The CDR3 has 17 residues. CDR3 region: CASSSPGTSTLSYEQYF. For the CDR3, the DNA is TGTGCCAGCAGCTCCCCAGGGACCTCCACACTCTCCTACGAGCAGTACTTC.

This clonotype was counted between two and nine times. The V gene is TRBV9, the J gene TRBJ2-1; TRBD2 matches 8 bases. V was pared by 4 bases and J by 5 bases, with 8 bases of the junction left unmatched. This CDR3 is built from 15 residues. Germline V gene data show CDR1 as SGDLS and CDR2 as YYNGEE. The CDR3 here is CASSPRSGSNNEQFF. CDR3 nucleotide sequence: TGTGCCAGCAGCCCGAGGAGCGGGAGCAACAATGAGCAGTTCTTC.

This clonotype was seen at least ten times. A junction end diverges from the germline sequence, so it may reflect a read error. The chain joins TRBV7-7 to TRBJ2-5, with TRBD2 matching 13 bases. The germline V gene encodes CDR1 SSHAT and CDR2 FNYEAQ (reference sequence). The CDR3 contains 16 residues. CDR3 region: CASSPRLAGGAETQYF. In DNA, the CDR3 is TGTGCTAGCAGCCCACGACTAGCGGGAGGCGCGGAGACCCAGTACTTC. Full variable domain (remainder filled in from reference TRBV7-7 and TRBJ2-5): GAGVSQSPRYKVTKRGQDVTLRCDPISSHATLYWYQQALGQGPEFLTYFNYEAQPDKSGLPSDRFSAERPEGSISTLTIQRTEQRDSAMYRCASSPRLAGGAETQYFGPGTRLLVL.

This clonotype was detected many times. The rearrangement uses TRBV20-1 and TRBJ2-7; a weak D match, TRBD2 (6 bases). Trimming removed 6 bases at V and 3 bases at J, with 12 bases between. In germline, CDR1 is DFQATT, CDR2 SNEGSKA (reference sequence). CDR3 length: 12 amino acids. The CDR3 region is CSARRDVYEQYF. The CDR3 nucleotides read TGCAGTGCAAGGAGGGACGTCTACGAGCAGTACTTC.

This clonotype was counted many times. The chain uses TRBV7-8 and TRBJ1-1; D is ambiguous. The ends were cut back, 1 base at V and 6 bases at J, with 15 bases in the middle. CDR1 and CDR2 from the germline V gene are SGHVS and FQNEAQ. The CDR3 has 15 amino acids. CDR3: CASSLDAAGTAEAFF. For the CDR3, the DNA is TGTGCCAGCAGCTTAGATGCAGCAGGAACCGCTGAAGCTTTCTTT.

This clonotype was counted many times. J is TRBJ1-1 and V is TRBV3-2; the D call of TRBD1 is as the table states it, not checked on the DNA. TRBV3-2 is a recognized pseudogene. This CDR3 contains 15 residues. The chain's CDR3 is CASSPGQGWYTEAFF. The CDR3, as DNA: TGTGCCAGCAGCCCGGGACAGGGTTGGTACACTGAAGCTTTCTTT.

The CDR3 is CASSYDREDYGYTF. The CDR3, as DNA: TGTGCCAGCAGTTACGACAGGGAAGACTATGGCTACACCTTC. The J gene is TRBJ1-2, the V gene TRBV14; 7 bases are shared with TRBD1. CDR3 length: 14 amino acids. Germline-derived CDR1 and CDR2 are SGHDN and FVKESK. V trimming: 6 bases; J trimming: 3 bases; junction bases outside the gene matches: 7. The full variable domain, completed using reference TRBV14 and TRBJ1-2, is EAGVTQFPSHSVIEKGQTVTLRCDPISGHDNLYWYRRVMGKEIKFLLHFVKESKQDESGMPNNRFLAERTGGTYSTLKVQPAELEDSGVYFCASSYDREDYGYTFGSGTRLTVV.

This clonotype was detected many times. The CDR3 region has the DNA TGTGCCAGCAGCTTAGCCCCAAATGGCTACACCTTC. Its protein product is CASSLAPNGYTF. The rearrangement uses TRBV7-9 and TRBJ1-2; D is ambiguous. The V gene's germline CDR1 is SEHNR and CDR2 FQNEAQ (reference sequence). V was clipped by 0 bases and J by 6 bases, with 5 bases between them. The CDR3 runs 12 residues.

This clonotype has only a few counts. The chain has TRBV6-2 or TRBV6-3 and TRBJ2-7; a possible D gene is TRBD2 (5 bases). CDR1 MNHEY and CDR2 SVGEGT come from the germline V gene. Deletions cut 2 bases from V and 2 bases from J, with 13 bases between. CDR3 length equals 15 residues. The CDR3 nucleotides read TGTGCCAGCAGTTACCTACTAGGTTCCGCCTACGAGCAGTACTTC. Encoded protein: CASSYLLGSAYEQYF.

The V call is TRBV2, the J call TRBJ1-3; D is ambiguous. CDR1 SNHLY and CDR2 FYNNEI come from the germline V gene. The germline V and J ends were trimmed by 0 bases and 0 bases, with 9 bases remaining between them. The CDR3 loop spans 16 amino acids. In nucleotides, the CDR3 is TGTGCCAGCAGTGAAGCCTGGCGGAGCTCTGGAAACACCATATATTTT. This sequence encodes CASSEAWRSSGNTIYF.

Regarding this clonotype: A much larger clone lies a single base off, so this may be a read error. CDR3 amino acids: CSVSTDACSNQPQHF. CDR3 coding DNA: TGCAGCGTTAGTACAGATGCATGTAGCAATCAGCCCCAGCATTTT. This sequence joins TRBV29-1 and TRBJ1-5; no clear D gene. The CDR3 runs to 15 residues. Germline V gene sequence: CDR1 SQVTM, CDR2 ANQGSEA. Trimming removed 5 bases from V and 0 bases from J, with 14 bases in between.

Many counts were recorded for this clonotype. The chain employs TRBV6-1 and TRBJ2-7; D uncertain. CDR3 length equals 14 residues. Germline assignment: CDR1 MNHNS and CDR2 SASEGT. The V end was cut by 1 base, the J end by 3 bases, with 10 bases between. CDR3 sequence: CASSEVIMDYEQYF. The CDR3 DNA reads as TGTGCCAGCAGTGAAGTAATAATGGACTACGAGCAGTACTTC.

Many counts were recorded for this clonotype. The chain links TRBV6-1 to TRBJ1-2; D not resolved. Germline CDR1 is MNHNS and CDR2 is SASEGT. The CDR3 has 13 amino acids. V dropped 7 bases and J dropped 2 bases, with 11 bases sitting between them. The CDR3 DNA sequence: TGTGCCAGCAAGGCACAGCTCAACTATGGCTACACCTTC. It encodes CASKAQLNYGYTF.

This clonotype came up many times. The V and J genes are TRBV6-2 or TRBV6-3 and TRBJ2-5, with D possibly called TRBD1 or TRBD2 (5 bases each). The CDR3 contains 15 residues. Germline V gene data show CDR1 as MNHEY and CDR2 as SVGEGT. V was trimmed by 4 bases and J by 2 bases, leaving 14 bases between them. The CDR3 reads CASSFLGPPQETQYF. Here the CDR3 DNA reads TGTGCCAGCAGTTTCTTGGGACCGCCACAAGAGACCCAGTACTTC.

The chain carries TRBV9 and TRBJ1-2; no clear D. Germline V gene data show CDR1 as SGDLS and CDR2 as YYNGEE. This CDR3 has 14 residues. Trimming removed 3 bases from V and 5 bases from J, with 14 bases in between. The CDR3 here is CASSAGSLDYGYTF. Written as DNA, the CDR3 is TGTGCCAGCAGCGCCGGATCGTTAGATTATGGCTACACCTTC.

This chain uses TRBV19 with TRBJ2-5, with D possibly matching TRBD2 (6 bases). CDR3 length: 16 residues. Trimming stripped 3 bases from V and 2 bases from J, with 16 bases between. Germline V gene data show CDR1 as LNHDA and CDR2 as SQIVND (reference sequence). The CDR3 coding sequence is TGTGCCAGTAGTATCTCTCCACTAGGAGGGCAAGAGACCCAGTACTTC. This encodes CASSISPLGGQETQYF.

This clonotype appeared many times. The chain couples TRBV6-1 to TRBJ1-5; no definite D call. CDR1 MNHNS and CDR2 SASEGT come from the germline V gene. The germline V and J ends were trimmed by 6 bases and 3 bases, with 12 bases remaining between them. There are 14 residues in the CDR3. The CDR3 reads CASSRVQVNQPQHF. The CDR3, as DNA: TGTGCCAGCAGCCGCGTCCAGGTCAATCAGCCCCAGCATTTT.

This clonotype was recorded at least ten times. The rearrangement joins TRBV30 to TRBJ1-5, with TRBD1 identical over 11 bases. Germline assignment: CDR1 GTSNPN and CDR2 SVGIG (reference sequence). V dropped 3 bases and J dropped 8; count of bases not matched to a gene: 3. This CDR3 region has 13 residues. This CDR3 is CAWRGQGAEPQHF. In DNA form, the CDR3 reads TGTGCCTGGAGAGGACAGGGGGCTGAGCCCCAGCATTTT.

CDR3 in amino acids: CATSDRGPGNQPQHF. CDR3 sequence (DNA): TGTGCCACCTCGGACAGGGGGCCTGGCAATCAGCCCCAGCATTTT. This sequence joins TRBV19 and TRBJ1-5; TRBD1 matches 11 bases. In germline, CDR1 is LNHDA, CDR2 SQIVND (reference sequence). The CDR3 consists of 15 residues. V gave up 10 bases and J gave up 2 bases; unmatched junction bases: 7. Together with reference TRBV19 and TRBJ1-5, the CDR3 gives the full variable domain: DGGITQSPKYLFRKEGQNVTLSCEQNLNHDAMYWYRQDPGQGLRLIYYSQIVNDFQKGDIAEGYSVSREKKESFPLTVTSAQKNPTAFYLCATSDRGPGNQPQHFGDGTRLSIL.

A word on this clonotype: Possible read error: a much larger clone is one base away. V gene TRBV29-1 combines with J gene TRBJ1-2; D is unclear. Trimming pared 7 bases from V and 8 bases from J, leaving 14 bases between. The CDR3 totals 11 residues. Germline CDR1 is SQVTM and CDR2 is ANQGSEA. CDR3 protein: CSALVGVGYTF. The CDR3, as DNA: TGCAGCGCTCTGGTAGGCGTGGGCTACACCTTC.

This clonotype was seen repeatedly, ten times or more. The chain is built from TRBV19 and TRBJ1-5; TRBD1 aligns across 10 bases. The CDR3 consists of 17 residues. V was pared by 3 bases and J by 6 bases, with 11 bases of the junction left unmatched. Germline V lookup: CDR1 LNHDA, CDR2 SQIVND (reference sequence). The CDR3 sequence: CASSISTGQGVFQPQHF. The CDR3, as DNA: TGTGCCAGTAGTATCTCAACTGGACAGGGGGTATTTCAGCCCCAGCATTTT.

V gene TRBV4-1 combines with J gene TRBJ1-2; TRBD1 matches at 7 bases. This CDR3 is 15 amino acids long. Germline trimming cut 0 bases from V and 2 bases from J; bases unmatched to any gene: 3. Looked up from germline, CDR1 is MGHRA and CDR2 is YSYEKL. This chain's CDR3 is CASSQEAQGNYGYTF. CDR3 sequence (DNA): TGCGCCAGCAGCCAAGAGGCACAGGGGAACTATGGCTACACCTTC.

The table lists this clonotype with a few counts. This CDR3 reads CSVEDDRSYGYTF. The DNA for the CDR3 is TGCAGCGTTGAAGACGACAGGAGTTATGGCTACACCTTC. V usage is TRBV29-1 and J usage is TRBJ1-2; D is perhaps TRBD1 (6 bases). Trimming left V 0 bases short and J 5 bases short, with 10 bases between. Germline CDR1 reads SQVTM; CDR2 reads ANQGSEA. CDR3 length: 13 residues. Based on the CDR3 plus reference TRBV29-1 and TRBJ1-2, the full variable domain is SAVISQKPSRDICQRGTSLTIQCQVDSQVTMMFWYRQQPGQSLTLIATANQGSEATYESGFVIDKFPISRPNLTFSTLTVSNMSPEDSSIYLCSVEDDRSYGYTFGSGTRLTVV.